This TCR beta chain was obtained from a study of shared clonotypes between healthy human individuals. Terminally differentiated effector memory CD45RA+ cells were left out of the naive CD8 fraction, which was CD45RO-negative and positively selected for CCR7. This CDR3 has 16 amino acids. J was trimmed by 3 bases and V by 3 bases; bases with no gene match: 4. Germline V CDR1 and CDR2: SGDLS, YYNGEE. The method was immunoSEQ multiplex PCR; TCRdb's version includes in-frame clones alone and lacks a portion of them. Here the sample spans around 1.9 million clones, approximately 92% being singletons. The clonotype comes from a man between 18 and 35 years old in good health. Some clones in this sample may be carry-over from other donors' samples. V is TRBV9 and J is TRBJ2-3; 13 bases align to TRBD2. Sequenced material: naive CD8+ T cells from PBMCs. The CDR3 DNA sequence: TGTGCCAGCAGCGAGACTAGCGGGAGGTGGACAGATACGCAGTATTTT. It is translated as CASSETSGRWTDTQYF.